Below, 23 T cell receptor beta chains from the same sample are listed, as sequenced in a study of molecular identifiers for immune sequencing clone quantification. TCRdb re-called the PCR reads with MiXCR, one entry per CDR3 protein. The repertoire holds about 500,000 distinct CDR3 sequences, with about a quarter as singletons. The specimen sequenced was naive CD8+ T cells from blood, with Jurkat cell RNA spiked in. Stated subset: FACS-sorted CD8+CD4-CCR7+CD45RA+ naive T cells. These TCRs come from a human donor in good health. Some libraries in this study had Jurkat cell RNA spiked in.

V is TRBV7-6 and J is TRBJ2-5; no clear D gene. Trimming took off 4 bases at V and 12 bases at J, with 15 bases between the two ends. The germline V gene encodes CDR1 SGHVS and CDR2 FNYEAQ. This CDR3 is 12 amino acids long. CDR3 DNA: TGTGCCAGCAGCTCCTACGACAACAACAAGTACTTC. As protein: CASSSYDNNKYF.

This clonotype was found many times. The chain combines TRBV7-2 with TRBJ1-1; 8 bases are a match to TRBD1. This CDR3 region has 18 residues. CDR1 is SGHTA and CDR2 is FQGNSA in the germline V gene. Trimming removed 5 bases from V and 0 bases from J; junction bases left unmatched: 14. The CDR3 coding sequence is TGTGCCAGCAGCCCGCTCTGGCAGGGGGCCTATTTGAACACTGAAGCTTTCTTT. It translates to CASSPLWQGAYLNTEAFF.

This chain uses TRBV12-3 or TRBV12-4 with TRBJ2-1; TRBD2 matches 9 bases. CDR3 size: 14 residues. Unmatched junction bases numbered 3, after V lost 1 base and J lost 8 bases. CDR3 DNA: TGTGCCAGCAGTTTAGGCGGGGGGGCCGATGAGCAGTTCTTC. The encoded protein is CASSLGGGADEQFF.

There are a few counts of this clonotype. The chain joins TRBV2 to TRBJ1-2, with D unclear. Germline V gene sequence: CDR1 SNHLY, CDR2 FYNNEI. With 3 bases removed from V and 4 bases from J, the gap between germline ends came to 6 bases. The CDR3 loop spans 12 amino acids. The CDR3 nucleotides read TGTGCCAGCAGTGATGCTGGCTATGGCTACACCTTC. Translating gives CASSDAGYGYTF.

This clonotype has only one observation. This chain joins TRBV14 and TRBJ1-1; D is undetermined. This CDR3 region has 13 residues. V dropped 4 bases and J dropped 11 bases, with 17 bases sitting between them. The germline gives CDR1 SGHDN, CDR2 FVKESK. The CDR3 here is CASSRGQKISAFF. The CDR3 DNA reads TGTGCCAGCAGCCGAGGTCAAAAGATTTCGGCTTTCTTT.

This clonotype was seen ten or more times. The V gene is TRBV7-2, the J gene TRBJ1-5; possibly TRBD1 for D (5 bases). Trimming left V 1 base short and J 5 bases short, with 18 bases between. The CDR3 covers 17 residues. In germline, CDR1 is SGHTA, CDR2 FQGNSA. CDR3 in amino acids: CASSLGPEGRSDQPQHF. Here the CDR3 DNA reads TGTGCCAGCAGCTTAGGCCCCGAGGGGCGATCGGATCAGCCCCAGCATTTT.

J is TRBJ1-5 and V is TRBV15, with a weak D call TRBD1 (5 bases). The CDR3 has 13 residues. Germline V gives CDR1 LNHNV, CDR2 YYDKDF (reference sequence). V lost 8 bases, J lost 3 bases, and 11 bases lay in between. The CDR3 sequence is CATGTEINQPQHF. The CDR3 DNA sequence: TGTGCCACCGGGACGGAAATCAATCAGCCCCAGCATTTT.

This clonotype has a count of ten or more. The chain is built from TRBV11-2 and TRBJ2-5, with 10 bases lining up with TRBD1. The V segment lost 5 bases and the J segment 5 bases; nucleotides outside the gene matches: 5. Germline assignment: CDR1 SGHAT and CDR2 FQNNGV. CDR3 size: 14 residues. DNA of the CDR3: TGTGCCAGCAGCACCTGGGACAGGGGTGAGACCCAGTACTTC. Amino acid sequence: CASSTWDRGETQYF. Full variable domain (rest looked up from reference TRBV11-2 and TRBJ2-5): EAGVAQSPRYKIIEKRQSVAFWCNPISGHATLYWYQQILGQGPKLLIQFQNNGVVDDSQLPKDRFSAERLKGVDSTLKIQPAKLEDSAVYLCASSTWDRGETQYFGPGTRLLVL.

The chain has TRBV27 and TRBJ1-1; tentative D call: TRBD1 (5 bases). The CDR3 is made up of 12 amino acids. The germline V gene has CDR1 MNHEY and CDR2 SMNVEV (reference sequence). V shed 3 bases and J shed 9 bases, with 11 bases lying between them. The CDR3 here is CASSFPGQKAFF. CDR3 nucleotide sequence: TGTGCCAGCAGTTTTCCAGGGCAAAAAGCTTTCTTT.

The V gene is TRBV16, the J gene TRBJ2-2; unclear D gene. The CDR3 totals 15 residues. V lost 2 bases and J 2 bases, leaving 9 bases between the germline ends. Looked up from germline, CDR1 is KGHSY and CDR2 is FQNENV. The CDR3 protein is CASSQNSLNTGELFF. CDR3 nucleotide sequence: TGTGCCAGCAGCCAAAACAGCCTTAACACCGGGGAGCTGTTTTTT.

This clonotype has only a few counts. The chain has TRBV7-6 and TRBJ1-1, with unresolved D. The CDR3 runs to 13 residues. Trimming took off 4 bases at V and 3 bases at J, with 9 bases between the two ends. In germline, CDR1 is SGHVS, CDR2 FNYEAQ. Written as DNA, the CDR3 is TGTGCCAGCAGCTCTGCCTTGGACACTGAAGCTTTCTTT. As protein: CASSSALDTEAFF.

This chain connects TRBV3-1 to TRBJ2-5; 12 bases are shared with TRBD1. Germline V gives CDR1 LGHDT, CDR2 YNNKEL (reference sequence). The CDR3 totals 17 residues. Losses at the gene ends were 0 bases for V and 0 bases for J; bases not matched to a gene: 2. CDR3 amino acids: CASSQEGQGANQETQYF. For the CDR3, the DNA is TGTGCCAGCAGCCAAGAGGGACAGGGGGCCAACCAAGAGACCCAGTACTTC.

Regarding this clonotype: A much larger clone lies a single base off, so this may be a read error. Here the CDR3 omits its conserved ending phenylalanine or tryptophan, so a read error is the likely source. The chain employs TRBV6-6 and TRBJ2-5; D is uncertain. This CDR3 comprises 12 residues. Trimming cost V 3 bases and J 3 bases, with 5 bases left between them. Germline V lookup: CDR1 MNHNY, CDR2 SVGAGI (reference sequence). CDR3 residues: CASSYLKETQYY. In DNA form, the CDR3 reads TGTGCCAGCAGTTATTTAAAAGAGACCCAGTACTAC.

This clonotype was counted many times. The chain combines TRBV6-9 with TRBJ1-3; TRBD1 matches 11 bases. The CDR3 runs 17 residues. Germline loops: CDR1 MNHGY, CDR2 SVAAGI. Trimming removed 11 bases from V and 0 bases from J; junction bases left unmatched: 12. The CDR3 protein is CAGIGTGGIGSGNTIYF. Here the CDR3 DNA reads TGTGCCGGAATCGGGACAGGGGGGATAGGCTCTGGAAACACCATATATTTT.

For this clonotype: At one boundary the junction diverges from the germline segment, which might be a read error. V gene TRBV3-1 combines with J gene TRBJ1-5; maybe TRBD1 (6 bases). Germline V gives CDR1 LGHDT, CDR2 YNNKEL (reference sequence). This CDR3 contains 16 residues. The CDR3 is CASRQDGGGGNQPQHF. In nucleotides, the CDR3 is TGTGCCAGCCGCCAAGATGGAGGGGGAGGCAATCAGCCCCAGCATTTT.

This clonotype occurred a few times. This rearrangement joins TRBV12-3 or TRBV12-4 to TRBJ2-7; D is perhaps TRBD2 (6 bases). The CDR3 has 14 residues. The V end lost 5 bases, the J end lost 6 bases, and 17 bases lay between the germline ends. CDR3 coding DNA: TGTGCCAGCAGTCCAGAGGGGACGCGGGGCGAGCAGTACTTC. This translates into CASSPEGTRGEQYF.

The CDR3 region is CASSLGGVQGETQYF. The CDR3 DNA reads TGTGCCAGCAGCTTAGGAGGGGTGCAGGGAGAGACCCAGTACTTC. This chain joins TRBV7-2 and TRBJ2-5; either TRBD1 or TRBD2 may fit D (5 bases each). Germline-derived CDR1 and CDR2 are SGHTA and FQGNSA. Between the trimmed V and J ends, which lost 1 base and 4 bases, there was a span of 13 bases. This CDR3 comprises 15 residues.

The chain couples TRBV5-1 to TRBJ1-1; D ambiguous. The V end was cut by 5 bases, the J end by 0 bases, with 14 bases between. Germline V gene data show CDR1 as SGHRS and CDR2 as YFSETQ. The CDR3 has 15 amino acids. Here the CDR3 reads CASSLTFDMNTEAFF. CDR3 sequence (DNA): TGCGCCAGCAGTTTAACGTTCGACATGAACACTGAAGCTTTCTTT.

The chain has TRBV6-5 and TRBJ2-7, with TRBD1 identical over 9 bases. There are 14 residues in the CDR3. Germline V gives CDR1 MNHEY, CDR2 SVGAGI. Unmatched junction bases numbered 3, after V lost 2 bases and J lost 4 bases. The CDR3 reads CASSYGTGKYEQYF. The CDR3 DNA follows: TGTGCCAGCAGTTACGGGACAGGGAAGTACGAGCAGTACTTC.

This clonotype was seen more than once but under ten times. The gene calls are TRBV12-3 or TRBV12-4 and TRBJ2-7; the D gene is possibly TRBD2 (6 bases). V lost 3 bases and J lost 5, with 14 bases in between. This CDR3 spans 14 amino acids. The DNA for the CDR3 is TGTGCCAGCAGTTTGGGGGGTGCCCTAAACGAGCAGTACTTC. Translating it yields CASSLGGALNEQYF.

Written as DNA, the CDR3 is TGTGCCAGTAGTATAGATCCAGGGGCAGTGCATAATAGCAATCAGCCCCAGCATTTT. It encodes CASSIDPGAVHNSNQPQHF. V gene TRBV19 combines with J gene TRBJ1-5, with D possibly matching TRBD1 (6 bases). Looked up from germline, CDR1 is LNHDA and CDR2 is SQIVND (reference sequence). The CDR3 has 19 residues. The V end was cut by 0 bases, the J end by 0 bases, with 18 bases between.

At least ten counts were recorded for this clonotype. The CDR3 bases are TGTGCCACAACACCCGAGGCAGGTTCCAACTATGGCTACACCTTC. Its protein product is CATTPEAGSNYGYTF. This chain links TRBV24-1 with TRBJ1-2; D remains unclear. CDR1 is KGHDR, CDR2 SFDVKD, per germline. V was pared by 10 bases and J by 2 bases, with 19 bases between. This CDR3 is built from 15 residues.

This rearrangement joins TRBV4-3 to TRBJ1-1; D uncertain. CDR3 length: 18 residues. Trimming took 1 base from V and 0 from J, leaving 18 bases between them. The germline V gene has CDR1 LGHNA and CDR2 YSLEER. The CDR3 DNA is TGCGCCAGCAGCCAAGCCCCAGTGTCTACAGACATGAACACTGAAGCTTTCTTT. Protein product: CASSQAPVSTDMNTEAFF.